A selection of T cell receptor beta chains follows, all from one sample in a study of T cells in localized non-small cell lung cancer. Measured with immunoSEQ multiplex PCR; TCRdb has only the in-frame clones, and not every one. This table has fewer than 2,500 clones, about two fifths appearing once. The specimen was normal lung tissue next to the tumor, collected before any cancer treatment. Receptors originate from a man aged 35 to 69 with stage II lung adenocarcinoma. Both conserved end residues are part of each CDR3. The order of the fields is V gene, D gene, J gene, CDR3 protein. The D gene is left open where the match is weak.

TRBV30	TRBD2	TRBJ2-5	CAWSGTSSGAGVETQYF
TRBV9	.	TRBJ1-1	CASSEGQVAPAEAFF
TRBV11-3	.	TRBJ2-7	CASSPGDSGYEQYF
TRBV6-8	TRBD1	TRBJ2-7	CASSSTGVKGNEQYF
TRBV19	TRBD1	TRBJ2-3	CASTLGQSTDTQYF
TRBV28	.	TRBJ1-3	CASSLGQSSGNTIYF
TRBV29-1	.	TRBJ2-1	CSSGADKGYQRFF
TRBV14	.	TRBJ2-7	CASSPGLGREQYF
TRBV1	.	TRBJ2-3	CASSQDRPGADTQYF
TRBV6-8	.	TRBJ2-1	CASSTLRHPIGSNEQFF
TRBV12-5	.	TRBJ1-5	CASGYPGGDGQPQHF
TRBV19	.	TRBJ2-5	CASTSWGGGETQYF
TRBV11-3	.	TRBJ1-1	CASSLEVYSSVVSTEAFF
TRBV11-3	.	TRBJ2-3	CASSPGFYTDTQYF
TRBV11-3	TRBD2	TRBJ2-7	CASTVGLAGLYEQYF
TRBV28	.	TRBJ1-2	CASSPTQGFHYGYTF
TRBV11-3	TRBD2	TRBJ2-2	CASSLDRLGGSGTGELFF
TRBV30	TRBD2	TRBJ2-7	CAWSHRTSIPYEQYF
TRBV5-1	.	TRBJ2-1	CASSSESVYNEQFF
TRBV6-8	TRBD2	TRBJ2-5	CASSYSILAGGQETQYF
TRBV9	.	TRBJ2-1	CASSPGPGIGVNEQFF
TRBV6-8	.	TRBJ2-2	CASSSGGGSGELFF
TRBV6-8	.	TRBJ1-6	CASSSGGPRSSPLHF
TRBV7-5	.	TRBJ2-1	CASSRNRGGYNEQFF
TRBV11-3	TRBD2	TRBJ2-3	CASSLRLAGGPSGDTQYF
TRBV28	.	TRBJ1-6	CASSSQYNSPLHF
TRBV18	.	TRBJ2-3	CASSPGQPDTQYF
TRBV6-8	TRBD1	TRBJ2-7	CASSWGTGAYEQYF
TRBV4-1	.	TRBJ2-5	CASSQDLERSGLETQYF
TRBV18	TRBD1	TRBJ1-5	CASSSIPGGSQPQHF
TRBV11-3	TRBD2	TRBJ2-1	CASSLQAGGRNEQFF
TRBV18	TRBD1	TRBJ1-4	CASSEDRVEKLFF
TRBV6-8	TRBD1	TRBJ1-6	CASSYSFWTGSNSPLHF
TRBV18	.	TRBJ2-7	CASSATGGGDEQYF
TRBV6-8	.	TRBJ2-7	CASSYRRTYEQYF
TRBV14	.	TRBJ1-2	CASSQVWTYGYTF
TRBV9	TRBD1	TRBJ2-3	CASSVTQTGKATDTQYF
TRBV7-5	.	TRBJ2-1	CASSAGLAAYNEQFF
TRBV14	.	TRBJ1-1	CASSQGLRTAMNTEAFF
TRBV29-1	.	TRBJ2-1	CSVNPVYGSYNEQFF
TRBV9	TRBD1	TRBJ1-2	CASSVTPRQGANYGYTF
TRBV28	.	TRBJ2-1	CASSFPGNEQFF
TRBV11-3	.	TRBJ2-2	CASSRPGLRPGELFF
TRBV11-3	.	TRBJ1-2	CASSLPTNRAGYGYTF
TRBV9	TRBD2	TRBJ2-1	CASSVGGTSLSEQFF
TRBV18	TRBD2	TRBJ2-2	CASSPPQRGTGGELFF
TRBV4-1	TRBD1	TRBJ1-1	CASSEGQGRTEAFF
TRBV14	TRBD2	TRBJ2-7	CASSFGLAGVGYEQYF
TRBV14	.	TRBJ1-3	CASSRLSRNTIYF
TRBV18	.	TRBJ2-7	CASSPQLSEEQYF
TRBV18	TRBD1	TRBJ1-5	CASSEGQLDNQPQHF
TRBV6-8	.	TRBJ1-1	CASSRDGGLATEAFF
TRBV23-1	TRBD2	TRBJ2-3	CASSQRASGLTDTQYF
TRBV30	.	TRBJ1-1	CAWSVQVNTEAFF